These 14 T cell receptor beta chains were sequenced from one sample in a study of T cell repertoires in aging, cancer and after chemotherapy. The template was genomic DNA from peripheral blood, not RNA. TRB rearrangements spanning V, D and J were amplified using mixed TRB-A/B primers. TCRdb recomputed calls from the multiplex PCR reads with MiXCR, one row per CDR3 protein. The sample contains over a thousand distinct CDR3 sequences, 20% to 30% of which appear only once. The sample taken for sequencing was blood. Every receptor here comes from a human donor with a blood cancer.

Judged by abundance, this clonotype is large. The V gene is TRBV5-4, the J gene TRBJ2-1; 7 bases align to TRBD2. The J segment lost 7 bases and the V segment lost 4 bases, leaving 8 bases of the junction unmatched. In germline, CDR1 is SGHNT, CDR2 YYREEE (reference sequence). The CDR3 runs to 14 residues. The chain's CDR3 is CASSPGGRENEQFF. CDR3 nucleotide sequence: TGTGCCAGCAGCCCCGGAGGGAGGGAGAATGAGCAGTTCTTC. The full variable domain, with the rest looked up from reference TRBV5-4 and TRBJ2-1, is ETGVTQSPTHLIKTRGQQVTLRCSSQSGHNTVSWYQQALGQGPQFIFQYYREEENGRGNFPPRFSGLQFPNYSSELNVNALELDDSALYLCASSPGGRENEQFFGPGTRLTVL.

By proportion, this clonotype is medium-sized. The CDR3 spells CAISEPGTGNEKLFF. CDR3 bases: TGTGCCATCAGTGAGCCCGGGACAGGGAATGAAAAACTGTTTTTT. This sequence joins TRBV10-3 and TRBJ1-4; 9 nucleotides match TRBD1. CDR3 size: 15 residues. Germline V lookup: CDR1 ENHRY, CDR2 SYGVKD. With 2 bases clipped from V and 5 bases from J, the junction kept 3 bases outside the gene matches.

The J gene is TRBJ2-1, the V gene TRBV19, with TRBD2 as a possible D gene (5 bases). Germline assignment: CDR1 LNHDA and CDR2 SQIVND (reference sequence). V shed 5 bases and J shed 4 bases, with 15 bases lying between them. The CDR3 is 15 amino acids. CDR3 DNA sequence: TGTGCCAGTAGTGTGGCTCTAGAGGGTTACAATGAGCAGTTCTTC. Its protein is CASSVALEGYNEQFF.

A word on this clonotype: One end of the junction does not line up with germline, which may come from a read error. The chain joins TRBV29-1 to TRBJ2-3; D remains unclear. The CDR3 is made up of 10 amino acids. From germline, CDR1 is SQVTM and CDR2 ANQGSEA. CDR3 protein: CRGCTDTQYF. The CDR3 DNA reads TGCAGAGGGTGCACAGATACGCAGTACTTT.

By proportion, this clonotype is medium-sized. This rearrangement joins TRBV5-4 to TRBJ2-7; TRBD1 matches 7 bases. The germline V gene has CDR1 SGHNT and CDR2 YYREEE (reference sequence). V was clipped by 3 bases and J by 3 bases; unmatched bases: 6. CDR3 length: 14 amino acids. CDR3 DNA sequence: TGTGCCAGCAGCTCTAACAGGGGATACTACGAGCAGTACTTC. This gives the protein CASSSNRGYYEQYF.

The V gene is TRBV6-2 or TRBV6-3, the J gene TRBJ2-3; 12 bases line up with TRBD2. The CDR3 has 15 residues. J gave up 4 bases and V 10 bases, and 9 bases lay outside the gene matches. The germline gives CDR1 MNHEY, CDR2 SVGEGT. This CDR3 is CATATSGSSADTQYF. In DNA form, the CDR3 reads TGTGCCACCGCGACTAGCGGGAGTAGCGCAGATACGCAGTATTTT.

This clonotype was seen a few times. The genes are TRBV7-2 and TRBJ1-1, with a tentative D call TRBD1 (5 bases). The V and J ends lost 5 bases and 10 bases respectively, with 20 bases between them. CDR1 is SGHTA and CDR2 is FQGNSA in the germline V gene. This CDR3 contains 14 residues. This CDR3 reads CASSARSRAQGAFF. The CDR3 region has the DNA TGTGCCAGCAGCGCCAGATCCAGGGCGCAAGGAGCTTTCTTT. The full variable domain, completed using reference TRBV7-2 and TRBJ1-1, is GAGVSQSPSNKVTEKGKDVELRCDPISGHTALYWYRQSLGQGLEFLIYFQGNSAPDKSGLPSDRFSAERTGGSVSTLTIQRTQQEDSAVYLCASSARSRAQGAFFGQGTRLTVV.

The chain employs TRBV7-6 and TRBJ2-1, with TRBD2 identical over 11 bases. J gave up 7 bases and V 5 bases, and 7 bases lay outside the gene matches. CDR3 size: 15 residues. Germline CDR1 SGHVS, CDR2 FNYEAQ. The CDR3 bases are TGTGCCAGCAGCCGGGGACTAGCGGTTGGGAATGAGCAGTTCTTC. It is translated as CASSRGLAVGNEQFF.

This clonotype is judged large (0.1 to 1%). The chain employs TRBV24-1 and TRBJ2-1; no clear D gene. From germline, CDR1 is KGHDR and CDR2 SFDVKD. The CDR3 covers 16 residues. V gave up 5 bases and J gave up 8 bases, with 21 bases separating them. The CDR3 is CATSGTLSLRSDEQFF. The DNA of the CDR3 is TGTGCCACCAGTGGTACCCTCTCGCTCCGTTCGGATGAGCAGTTCTTC.

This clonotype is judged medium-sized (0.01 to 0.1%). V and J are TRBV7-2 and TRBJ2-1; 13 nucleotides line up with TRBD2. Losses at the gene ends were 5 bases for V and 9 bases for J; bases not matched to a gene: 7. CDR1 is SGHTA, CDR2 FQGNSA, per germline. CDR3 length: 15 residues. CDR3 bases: TGTGCCAGCAGCCGGGGACTAGCGGGATTTAGTGAGCAGTTCTTC. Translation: CASSRGLAGFSEQFF. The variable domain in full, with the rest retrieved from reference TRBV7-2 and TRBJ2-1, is GAGVSQSPSNKVTEKGKDVELRCDPISGHTALYWYRQSLGQGLEFLIYFQGNSAPDKSGLPSDRFSAERTGGSVSTLTIQRTQQEDSAVYLCASSRGLAGFSEQFFGPGTRLTVL.

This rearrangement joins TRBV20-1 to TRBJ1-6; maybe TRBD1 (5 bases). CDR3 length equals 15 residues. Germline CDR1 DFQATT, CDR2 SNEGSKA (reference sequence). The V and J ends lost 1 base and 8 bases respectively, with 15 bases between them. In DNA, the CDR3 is TGCAGTGCTAGAGTCCGGGGGAAAGTCGATTCACCCCTCCACTTT. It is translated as CSARVRGKVDSPLHF.

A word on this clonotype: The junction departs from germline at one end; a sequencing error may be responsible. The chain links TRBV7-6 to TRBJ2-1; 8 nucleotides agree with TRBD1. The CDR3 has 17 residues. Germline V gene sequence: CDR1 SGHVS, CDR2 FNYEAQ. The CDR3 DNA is TGTGCCAGAAGCTTGTTTTCTCCGGGACAGGCTCCAGAGGAGCAGTTCTTC. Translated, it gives CARSLFSPGQAPEEQFF.

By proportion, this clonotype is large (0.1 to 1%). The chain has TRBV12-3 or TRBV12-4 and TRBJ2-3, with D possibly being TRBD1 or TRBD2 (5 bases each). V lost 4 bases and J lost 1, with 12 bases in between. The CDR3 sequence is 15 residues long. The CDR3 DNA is TGTGCCAGCAGTTGGGGCAGAGGGCGCACAGATACGCAGTATTTT. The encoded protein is CASSWGRGRTDTQYF.

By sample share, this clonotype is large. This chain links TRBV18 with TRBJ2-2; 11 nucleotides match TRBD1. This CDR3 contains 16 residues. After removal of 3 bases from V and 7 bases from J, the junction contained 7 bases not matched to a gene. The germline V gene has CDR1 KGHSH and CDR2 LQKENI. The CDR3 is CASSPWTGGVDGELFF. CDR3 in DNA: TGTGCCAGCTCACCTTGGACAGGGGGCGTGGACGGGGAGCTGTTTTTT.